The entry below describes one T cell receptor (beta chain). The data derive from a study of blood T cell repertoires in COVID-19. This table comes from immunoSEQ multiplex PCR, and its TCRdb copy is limited to in-frame clones, with some not included. The sample contains approximately 350,000 clones, 65% to 85% of which appear only once. CDR3 length equals 16 residues. The ends were cut back, 4 bases at V and 0 bases at J, with 16 bases in the middle. Germline CDR1 reads SGHTA; CDR2 reads FQGNSA. The sequencing input was peripheral blood. The V call is TRBV7-2, the J call TRBJ2-7; D gene unclear. The sequence came from a man aged 30 to 45 with active or convalescent COVID-19. CDR3 sequence: CASSSLPLKSSYEQYF. The CDR3 nucleotides are TGTGCCAGCAGCTCCCTGCCCCTAAAGAGCTCCTACGAGCAGTACTTC. The full variable domain, completed using reference TRBV7-2 and TRBJ2-7, is GAGVSQSPSNKVTEKGKDVELRCDPISGHTALYWYRQSLGQGLEFLIYFQGNSAPDKSGLPSDRFSAERTGGSVSTLTIQRTQQEDSAVYLCASSSLPLKSSYEQYFGPGTRLTVT.